The 30 T cell receptor beta chains below all came from one sample that was sequenced in a study of blood T cell repertoires in COVID-19. Profiling relied on immunoSEQ multiplex PCR, and the TCRdb table lists in-frame clones only, not all of them. The table shows hundreds of thousands of clones, with approximately 86% occurring only once. The sequenced material came from PBMCs or T cells enriched from blood (not recorded which). These receptors were collected from a woman between 45 and 60 years old who had recovered from COVID-19.

The chain recombines TRBV11-2 with TRBJ2-1; weak D call: TRBD1 (5 bases). CDR1 and CDR2 (germline): SGHAT, FQNNGV. The V gene lost 4 bases and the J gene lost 9 bases, with 19 bases spanning the gap. This CDR3 is 15 amino acids long. The CDR3 DNA follows: TGTGCCAGCAGCTCCTACCCTGCAGAAAGGGGTGAGCAGTTCTTC. It yields the protein CASSSYPAERGEQFF.

The V gene is TRBV19, the J gene TRBJ1-2, with D perhaps TRBD1 (6 bases). The CDR3 has 13 residues. Germline CDR1 is LNHDA and CDR2 is SQIVND (reference sequence). Trimming took 3 bases from V and 8 from J, leaving 13 bases between them. In nucleotides, the CDR3 is TGTGCCAGTAGTATCATTCCAGGGGCCGGCTACACCTTC. Translation gives CASSIIPGAGYTF.

CDR3 sequence (DNA): TGTGCCAGTACCCTTGGGGGTCAGGGGACAGGGGGGAACACTGAAGCTTTCTTT. Translation: CASTLGGQGTGGNTEAFF. This chain connects TRBV19 to TRBJ1-1; 11 bases align to TRBD1. The CDR3 is 18 residues long. With V trimmed by 7 bases and J by 1 base, 14 bases remained unmatched. Germline assignment: CDR1 LNHDA and CDR2 SQIVND (reference sequence).

This rearrangement joins TRBV12-5 to TRBJ1-3; the D gene is possibly TRBD1 (5 bases). Germline V gene sequence: CDR1 LGHNT, CDR2 FRNRAP. V lost 1 base to trimming and J lost 1 base, with 5 bases between them. The length of the CDR3 is 14 residues. The CDR3 DNA is TGTGCTAGTGGTTTGGCAGGGTCTGGAAACACCATATATTTT. Residues: CASGLAGSGNTIYF.

The chain joins TRBV23-1 to TRBJ2-7; D may be TRBD1 (6 bases). TRBV23-1 has ORF status, its function being uncertain. Between the trimmed V and J ends, which lost 9 bases and 0 bases, there was a span of 6 bases. The CDR3 contains 11 residues. Written as DNA, the CDR3 is TGCGCCAGGGACAGCTCCTACGAGCAGTACTTC. This encodes CARDSSYEQYF.

This chain connects TRBV7-6 to TRBJ2-7; tentatively, D is TRBD1 (5 bases). Germline assignment: CDR1 SGHVS and CDR2 FNYEAQ. Trimming removed 2 bases from V and 6 bases from J, with 11 bases in between. This CDR3 region has 13 residues. The CDR3 spells CASSLQGKGEQYF. As DNA, the CDR3 is TGTGCCAGCAGCTTACAGGGAAAGGGCGAGCAGTACTTC.

The rearrangement uses TRBV24-1 and TRBJ2-5, with D hard to call. From germline, CDR1 is KGHDR and CDR2 SFDVKD. This CDR3 is 12 amino acids long. V lost 5 bases, J lost 7 bases, and 10 bases lay in between. The CDR3 region has the DNA TGTGCCACCAGTGGGGTGCTAGGGACCCAGTACTTC. Residues: CATSGVLGTQYF.

A single count supports this clone. V and J are TRBV5-4 and TRBJ1-2, with 10 bases matching TRBD1. The CDR3 sequence is 17 residues long. Germline V gene lookup returns CDR1 SGHNT and CDR2 YYREEE (reference sequence). V shed 4 bases, J shed 7 bases, and the junction held 16 bases outside the gene matches. DNA for the CDR3: TGTGCCAGCAGCGCCAATCCGGGACAGGGGTCCGTGGGTGGCTACACCTTC. Translating it yields CASSANPGQGSVGGYTF.

The V and J genes are TRBV6-2 or TRBV6-3 and TRBJ2-1; 9 bases align to TRBD2. V trimming: 1 base; J trimming: 7 bases; junction bases outside the gene matches: 14. The CDR3 covers 18 residues. CDR1 is MNHEY, CDR2 SVGEGT, per germline. The CDR3 here is CASSYLPSGTTSGNEQFF. CDR3 nucleotides: TGTGCCAGCAGTTACTTACCTAGCGGGACGACCTCTGGAAATGAGCAGTTCTTC.

This clone was observed a few times. V is TRBV19 and J is TRBJ1-1; 9 nucleotides match TRBD1. The germline V gene has CDR1 LNHDA and CDR2 SQIVND (reference sequence). This CDR3 has 16 amino acids. With 7 bases clipped from V and 2 bases from J, the junction kept 11 bases outside the gene matches. The CDR3 protein is CASKKLQGAGNTEAFF. The CDR3 nucleotides are TGTGCCAGTAAAAAACTACAGGGGGCTGGCAACACTGAAGCTTTCTTT. The full variable domain, rest sourced from reference TRBV19 and TRBJ1-1, is DGGITQSPKYLFRKEGQNVTLSCEQNLNHDAMYWYRQDPGQGLRLIYYSQIVNDFQKGDIAEGYSVSREKKESFPLTVTSAQKNPTAFYLCASKKLQGAGNTEAFFGQGTRLTVV.

J is TRBJ1-1 and V is TRBV2; D call uncertain. The CDR3 has 13 residues. Germline loops: CDR1 SNHLY, CDR2 FYNNEI. Trimming pared 1 base from V and 8 bases from J, leaving 11 bases between. The CDR3 here is CASSEEAGLEAFF. The DNA of the CDR3 is TGTGCCAGCAGTGAAGAGGCAGGACTAGAAGCTTTCTTT.

The V and J genes are TRBV4-2 and TRBJ2-1, with D possibly being TRBD1 (8 bases). The CDR3 loop spans 19 amino acids. From germline, CDR1 is LGHNA and CDR2 YNFKEQ. Trimming took off 1 base at V and 9 bases at J, with 28 bases between the two ends. Here the CDR3 reads CASSQGRQGIGGGGGEQFF. CDR3 DNA: TGTGCCAGCAGCCAAGGGAGACAGGGGATCGGCGGGGGAGGGGGTGAGCAGTTCTTC.

This clone was seen only once. This chain joins TRBV19 and TRBJ1-5; D is possibly TRBD1 (6 bases). V was trimmed by 5 bases and J by 0 bases, leaving 17 bases between them. In germline, CDR1 is LNHDA, CDR2 SQIVND (reference sequence). The CDR3 loop spans 17 amino acids. This chain's CDR3 is CASSQGQFFYSNQPQHF. CDR3 coding DNA: TGTGCCAGTAGTCAGGGACAATTCTTCTATAGCAATCAGCCCCAGCATTTT.

The chain joins TRBV25-1 to TRBJ1-6; TRBD1 matches at 9 bases. After removal of 6 bases from V and 11 bases from J, the junction contained 14 bases not matched to a gene. This CDR3 is 16 amino acids long. Per the germline V gene, CDR1 is MGHDK and CDR2 is SYGVNS. CDR3: CASREPTGGSGPPLHF. CDR3 coding DNA: TGTGCCAGCAGAGAACCCACAGGGGGCAGCGGACCACCCCTCCACTTT.

V gene TRBV7-9 combines with J gene TRBJ2-1; 10 bases are shared with TRBD2. The length of the CDR3 is 15 residues. Germline V lookup: CDR1 SEHNR, CDR2 FQNEAQ (reference sequence). After removal of 4 bases from V and 4 bases from J, the junction contained 4 bases not matched to a gene. The CDR3 coding sequence is TGTGCCAGCAGCTGGTTAGCGGGAGGATACAATGAGCAGTTCTTC. Translating gives CASSWLAGGYNEQFF.

The chain has TRBV10-3 and TRBJ1-3; no reliable D call. V was trimmed by 10 bases and J by 3 bases, leaving 16 bases between them. CDR1 and CDR2 (germline): ENHRY, SYGVKD. The CDR3 has 14 residues. DNA for the CDR3: TGTGCCACCCGCCCGCAAAGAGATGGAAACACCATATATTTT. Amino acids: CATRPQRDGNTIYF.

This chain joins TRBV2 and TRBJ1-5; D perhaps matches TRBD1 (6 bases). The length of the CDR3 is 15 residues. CDR1 is SNHLY and CDR2 is FYNNEI in the germline V gene. Trimming cost V 1 base and J 11 bases, with 18 bases left between them. Here the CDR3 reads CASSEEITGSRTQHF. The CDR3 DNA reads TGTGCCAGCAGTGAAGAAATTACAGGGAGCCGGACCCAGCATTTT.

The chain recombines TRBV21-1 with TRBJ1-5; the table's D gene call, TRBD1, was not cross checked with the DNA. TRBV21-1 is described as a pseudogene. CDR3 length: 16 residues. CDR3 sequence: CASSKVFGQTYQPQHF. DNA of the CDR3: TGTGCCAGCAGCAAAGTTTTCGGACAGACTTATCAGCCCCAGCATTTT.

The chain has TRBV28 and TRBJ1-2; 7 nucleotides match TRBD1. The J segment lost 5 bases and the V segment lost 5 bases, leaving 8 bases of the junction unmatched. CDR1 MDHEN and CDR2 SYDVKM come from the germline V gene. This CDR3 contains 14 residues. The CDR3 reads CASSTRQGWYGYTF. In DNA form, the CDR3 reads TGTGCCAGCAGTACTCGACAGGGTTGGTATGGCTACACCTTC.

This clone appeared once. The CDR3 DNA follows: TGCGCCAGCAGCTTGGCCATCTCAGCGGGAGGGTACAATGAGCAGTTCTTC. Protein: CASSLAISAGGYNEQFF. The rearrangement joins TRBV5-1 to TRBJ2-1, with 10 bases lining up with TRBD2. The V gene end was trimmed by 0 bases and the J gene end by 4 bases; junction bases not matched to a gene: 7. Germline CDR1 SGHRS, CDR2 YFSETQ. This CDR3 comprises 17 residues.

The J gene is TRBJ2-1, the V gene TRBV2, with TRBD2 identical over 9 bases. Germline-derived CDR1 and CDR2 are SNHLY and FYNNEI. The J segment lost 7 bases and the V segment lost 2 bases, leaving 6 bases of the junction unmatched. The CDR3 is 15 amino acids. Here the CDR3 DNA reads TGTGCCAGCAGTGAATCGAGGGCGGGAGGGAATGAGCAGTTCTTC. Protein product: CASSESRAGGNEQFF. Based on the CDR3 plus reference TRBV2 and TRBJ2-1, the full variable domain is EPEVTQTPSHQVTQMGQEVILRCVPISNHLYFYWYRQILGQKVEFLVSFYNNEISEKSEIFDDQFSVERPDGSNFTLKIRSTKLEDSAMYFCASSESRAGGNEQFFGPGTRLTVL.

CDR3 in DNA: TGTGCCATCAGTATATCGGGGGCTAGCGGGTACAATGAGCAGTTCTTC. Its protein product is CAISISGASGYNEQFF. The V call is TRBV10-3, the J call TRBJ2-1; TRBD2 aligns across 8 bases. Per germline, CDR1 ENHRY and CDR2 SYGVKD. Trimming at V came to 5 bases and at J to 4 bases, leaving 10 bases not matched to a gene. This CDR3 comprises 16 residues.

The chain is built from TRBV29-1 and TRBJ1-1, with 9 bases matching TRBD1. Germline CDR1 reads SQVTM; CDR2 reads ANQGSEA. Unmatched junction bases numbered 5, after V lost 7 bases and J lost 5 bases. This CDR3 has 12 amino acids. In DNA, the CDR3 is TGCAGCGCCGGGACAGGGTATACTGAAGCTTTCTTT. It yields the protein CSAGTGYTEAFF. The full variable domain, in which reference TRBV29-1 and TRBJ1-1 provide the parts outside the CDR3, is SAVISQKPSRDICQRGTSLTIQCQVDSQVTMMFWYRQQPGQSLTLIATANQGSEATYESGFVIDKFPISRPNLTFSTLTVSNMSPEDSSIYLCSAGTGYTEAFFGQGTRLTVV.

The rearrangement links TRBV4-2 to TRBJ2-1, with 11 bases that match TRBD2. The CDR3 spans 15 residues. Trimming cost V 3 bases and J 5 bases; bases outside gene matches: 3. Germline V lookup: CDR1 LGHNA, CDR2 YNFKEQ. Here the CDR3 DNA reads TGTGCCAGCAGCCACCTAGCGGGAGGACACAATGAGCAGTTCTTC. Protein product: CASSHLAGGHNEQFF.

This clone was recorded once. The chain combines TRBV27 with TRBJ2-1, with TRBD2 matching 7 bases. This CDR3 has 15 amino acids. Trimming took 3 bases from V and 7 from J; bases not matched to a gene: 9. Germline V gene lookup returns CDR1 MNHEY and CDR2 SMNVEV (reference sequence). CDR3 bases: TGTGCCAGCAGTTTTAACGGGAGGTCGTGGAATGAGCAGTTCTTC. Translated: CASSFNGRSWNEQFF.

This chain links TRBV28 with TRBJ2-7; TRBD2 matches 10 bases. Germline assignment: CDR1 MDHEN and CDR2 SYDVKM. V lost 3 bases, J lost 6 bases, and 5 bases stayed unmatched. The CDR3 consists of 14 residues. The CDR3 spells CASSFLAGVSEQYF. Here the CDR3 DNA reads TGTGCCAGCAGTTTTCTAGCGGGAGTCTCCGAGCAGTACTTC.

The V and J genes are TRBV18 and TRBJ2-1; TRBD2 agrees at 8 bases. Germline assignment: CDR1 KGHSH and CDR2 LQKENI. This CDR3 spans 17 amino acids. Unmatched junction bases numbered 8, after V lost 2 bases and J lost 2 bases. CDR3 residues: CASSPGSLAGTYNEQFF. The CDR3 nucleotides are TGTGCCAGCTCACCAGGGTCCTTAGCGGGAACCTACAATGAGCAGTTCTTC.

This rearrangement joins TRBV6-5 to TRBJ2-3; 7 bases are shared with TRBD2. The J segment lost 0 bases and the V segment lost 4 bases, leaving 7 bases of the junction unmatched. CDR1 MNHEY and CDR2 SVGAGI come from the germline V gene. This CDR3 is 16 amino acids long. The CDR3 nucleotides are TGTGCCAGCAGTTCTCAAAGCGGGATTAGCACAGATACGCAGTATTTT. Its translation is CASSSQSGISTDTQYF.

The chain carries TRBV7-8 and TRBJ2-7, with D possibly matching TRBD2 (6 bases). Trimming removed 5 bases from V and 4 bases from J, with 12 bases in between. The CDR3 is made up of 13 amino acids. CDR1 and CDR2 from the germline V gene are SGHVS and FQNEAQ. The CDR3: CASSPGLLYEQYF. The CDR3 DNA reads TGTGCCAGCAGCCCCGGACTACTGTACGAGCAGTACTTC.

J is TRBJ1-6 and V is TRBV5-1; possibly TRBD1 for D (5 bases). Germline lookup yields CDR1 SGHRS and CDR2 YFSETQ. V lost 0 bases, J lost 6 bases, and 7 bases lay in between. The length of the CDR3 is 14 residues. This CDR3 is CASSLEQVNSPLHF. The CDR3, as DNA: TGCGCCAGCAGCTTGGAACAGGTTAATTCACCCCTCCACTTT.